These 17 T cell receptor beta chains were sequenced from one sample in a study of blood T cell repertoires in COVID-19. The assay was immunoSEQ multiplex PCR, and TCRdb's table has in-frame clones only and misses some. The table includes 180,000 or so clones, 80% to 90% detected once. Input material: peripheral blood. The receptors derive from a middle-aged man with active or convalescent COVID-19.

This clone was found once. The chain couples TRBV25-1 to TRBJ2-1; D might be TRBD1 (6 bases). The CDR3 consists of 14 residues. Germline CDR1 reads MGHDK; CDR2 reads SYGVNS. The germline V and J ends were trimmed by 6 bases and 3 bases, with 12 bases remaining between them. The CDR3: CASRDHRVYNEQFF. As DNA, the CDR3 is TGTGCCAGCAGGGACCACAGGGTCTACAATGAGCAGTTCTTC.

The V and J genes are TRBV5-4 and TRBJ2-3, with a possible D match to TRBD1 (6 bases). CDR1 and CDR2 (germline): SGHNT, YYREEE (reference sequence). The germline V and J ends were trimmed by 0 bases and 6 bases, with 8 bases remaining between them. The CDR3 covers 13 residues. The CDR3 sequence: CASSLDREDTQYF. CDR3 in DNA: TGTGCCAGCAGCTTGGACAGGGAGGATACGCAGTATTTT.

This clone occurred once. V usage is TRBV11-2 and J usage is TRBJ1-5; D call uncertain. The V end was cut by 5 bases, the J end by 3 bases, with 8 bases between. The CDR3 has 13 residues. Germline V gives CDR1 SGHAT, CDR2 FQNNGV. CDR3 region: CASSRGANQPQHF. The DNA of the CDR3 is TGTGCCAGCAGCCGGGGAGCCAATCAGCCCCAGCATTTT.

The chain links TRBV20-1 to TRBJ1-5; D unresolved. Between the trimmed V and J ends, which lost 3 bases and 4 bases, there was a span of 7 bases. The length of the CDR3 is 12 residues. The germline V gene has CDR1 DFQATT and CDR2 SNEGSKA (reference sequence). The CDR3 nucleotides read TGCAGTGCTAGTCGAGTGAATCAGCCCCAGCATTTT. It is translated as CSASRVNQPQHF.

The chain recombines TRBV7-6 with TRBJ1-4; D is uncertain. The CDR3 length is 13 residues. CDR1 is SGHVS and CDR2 is FNYEAQ in the germline V gene. Trimming cost V 2 bases and J 7 bases, with 8 bases left between them. Written as DNA, the CDR3 is TGTGCCAGCAGCTTATTTGGCAGTGAAAAACTGTTTTTT. Its protein product is CASSLFGSEKLFF.

This sequence joins TRBV4-1 and TRBJ1-2; 7 bases map to TRBD1. This CDR3 has 18 residues. Germline trimming cut 0 bases from V and 8 bases from J; bases unmatched to any gene: 18. The germline CDR1 and CDR2 sequences are MGHRA and YSYEKL. CDR3: CASSQDQDIRDRIGGYTF. CDR3 DNA: TGCGCCAGCAGCCAAGATCAGGATATTAGGGACAGAATCGGCGGCTACACCTTC.

The gene calls are TRBV7-2 and TRBJ2-5; 7 positions agree with TRBD2. The CDR3 sequence is 16 residues long. CDR1 is SGHTA, CDR2 FQGNSA, per germline. After removal of 1 base from V and 5 bases from J, the junction contained 10 bases not matched to a gene. CDR3 sequence: CASSLGVGGRFETQYF. As DNA, the CDR3 is TGTGCCAGCAGCTTAGGCGTCGGGGGGAGGTTCGAGACCCAGTACTTC.

J is TRBJ1-5 and V is TRBV20-1; D perhaps matches TRBD1 (6 bases). Germline-derived CDR1 and CDR2 are DFQATT and SNEGSKA (reference sequence). This CDR3 is built from 14 residues. V was shortened by 3 bases and J by 3 bases, with 12 bases between the two germline ends. The CDR3 loop reads CSASSRGYNQPQHF. The CDR3 DNA reads as TGCAGTGCTAGTTCCAGGGGCTACAATCAGCCCCAGCATTTT.

The chain links TRBV30 to TRBJ1-6; D may be TRBD1 (6 bases). Germline V CDR1 and CDR2: GTSNPN, SVGIG (reference sequence). The CDR3 has 14 residues. Deletions cut 3 bases from V and 10 bases from J, with 16 bases between. The CDR3 region has the DNA TGTGCCTGGAGACATCACCGGGACAAATCACCCCTCCACTTT. Translation gives CAWRHHRDKSPLHF.

This chain links TRBV19 with TRBJ2-1; TRBD2 matches at 7 bases. Germline lookup yields CDR1 LNHDA and CDR2 SQIVND (reference sequence). This CDR3 is built from 12 residues. V gave up 5 bases and J gave up 9 bases; unmatched junction bases: 4. CDR3 residues: CASSRGGSEQFF. The CDR3 coding sequence is TGTGCCAGTAGTCGGGGAGGGTCTGAGCAGTTCTTC.

The gene calls are TRBV4-3 and TRBJ2-3, with D perhaps TRBD2 (7 bases). The germline V gene has CDR1 LGHNA and CDR2 YSLEER. The CDR3 consists of 16 residues. The germline V and J ends were trimmed by 0 bases and 6 bases, with 16 bases remaining between them. CDR3 loop: CASSQDWAGAPDTQYF. The CDR3 region has the DNA TGCGCCAGCAGCCAAGATTGGGCGGGGGCACCCGATACGCAGTATTTT.

J is TRBJ1-1 and V is TRBV6-5, with 7 bases that match TRBD1. Germline CDR1 and CDR2: MNHEY and SVGAGI. The CDR3 consists of 15 residues. Trimming cost V 6 bases and J 1 base; bases outside gene matches: 8. The CDR3, as DNA: TGTGCCAGCAGACCTCGACAGGGAGGGAACACTGAAGCTTTCTTT. Translation: CASRPRQGGNTEAFF.

V usage is TRBV28 and J usage is TRBJ1-2, with D possibly being TRBD1 (6 bases). The CDR3 spans 16 residues. V shed 1 base and J shed 2 bases, with 14 bases lying between them. Germline-derived CDR1 and CDR2 are MDHEN and SYDVKM. The CDR3 is CASSLSSGTRNYGYTF. The CDR3 DNA sequence: TGTGCCAGCAGTTTATCCTCCGGGACAAGGAACTATGGCTACACCTTC.

This chain connects TRBV12-3 or TRBV12-4 to TRBJ1-1; a possible D gene is TRBD1 (6 bases). The V end lost 7 bases, the J end lost 2 bases, and 11 bases lay between the germline ends. The length of the CDR3 is 13 residues. The CDR3 DNA is TGTGCCAGCACCCTGGACAGAAACACTGAAGCTTTCTTT. Translated: CASTLDRNTEAFF.

The chain employs TRBV3-1 (or the pseudogene TRBV3-2) and TRBJ1-2; tentatively, D is TRBD1 (6 bases). The V and J ends lost 3 bases and 7 bases respectively, with 12 bases between them. The CDR3 loop spans 13 amino acids. Germline values: CDR1 LGHDT, CDR2 YNNKEL (reference sequence). The CDR3 DNA is TGTGCCAGCAGCCAGGGCAGGGGCGGTGGCTACACCTTC. Its protein product is CASSQGRGGGYTF.

V is TRBV7-9 and J is TRBJ1-2; 9 bases map to TRBD1. CDR3 length: 17 amino acids. CDR1 is SEHNR and CDR2 is FQNEAQ in the germline V gene (reference sequence). Trimming cost V 4 bases and J 8 bases; bases outside gene matches: 17. CDR3 residues: CASSSVETGGASGGYTF. CDR3 DNA sequence: TGTGCCAGCAGCTCGGTGGAAACAGGGGGCGCCTCGGGAGGCTACACCTTC.

The chain links TRBV7-2 to TRBJ2-7; TRBD2 might be the D (5 bases). V lost 1 base and J 5 bases, leaving 12 bases between the germline ends. The CDR3 length is 14 residues. Germline values: CDR1 SGHTA, CDR2 FQGNSA. CDR3 amino acids: CASSLGIGRDEQYF. The CDR3 DNA sequence: TGTGCCAGCAGCTTAGGTATAGGGCGGGACGAGCAGTACTTC.